Shown below are 7 T cell receptor beta chains from a single sample sequenced in a study of blood T cells in healthy people across ages (dated by TCRdb to the mid-2010s). Libraries were built with 5' RACE. Sequencing was carried out with an Illumina HiSeq 2500. A second PCR of roughly 6 to 11 cycles was performed with a sample-barcoded 5' primer and a J-beta primer mix. TCRdb reprocessing: public reads trimmed at Q25 with fastp, clones called with MiXCR, in-frame beta chains kept. When rows share a CDR3 protein, they turn into one entry using the most common DNA and genes. The sample yields about 800,000 distinct CDR3 sequences; less than 60% were counted once. The ten most abundant clones make up 15% to 20% of the sample. Input material: blood. The source is a man older than 75 in good health.

This clonotype was seen a handful of times. The chain carries TRBV4-1 and TRBJ2-1; 9 bases match TRBD2. CDR1 and CDR2 (germline): MGHRA, YSYEKL. CDR3 length: 15 residues. The trim removed 4 bases at V and 7 bases at J, leaving 8 bases unmatched. CDR3 in DNA: TGCGCCAGCAGCCCCCTTAGCGGGAGTATAAATGAGCAGTTCTTC. This codes for CASSPLSGSINEQFF.

This clonotype was seen a handful of times. The gene calls are TRBV7-9 and TRBJ2-3; D possibly uses TRBD1 or TRBD2 (6 bases each). This CDR3 is 13 amino acids long. V lost 7 bases to trimming and J lost 6 bases, with 14 bases between them. Germline V lookup: CDR1 SEHNR, CDR2 FQNEAQ (reference sequence). CDR3 nucleotides: TGTGCCAGCATAAGGGGGGCGAGTGATACGCAGTATTTT. Protein product: CASIRGASDTQYF.

The chain is built from TRBV25-1 and TRBJ1-2, with 8 bases aligning to TRBD1. J gave up 4 bases and V 4 bases, and 8 bases lay outside the gene matches. CDR3 size: 15 residues. CDR1 and CDR2 (germline): MGHDK, SYGVNS. The CDR3 loop is CASSGGDDRGYGYTF. The CDR3 DNA reads TGTGCCAGCAGTGGAGGAGACGACAGGGGCTATGGCTACACCTTC.

CDR3 residues: CASRQSWTEPNTEAFF. DNA of the CDR3: TGTGCCAGCAGACAGTCTTGGACAGAGCCGAACACTGAAGCTTTCTTT. The chain couples TRBV3-1 to TRBJ1-1; TRBD1 might be the D (6 bases). The V gene lost 6 bases and the J gene lost 1 base, with 18 bases spanning the gap. This CDR3 is built from 16 residues. From germline, CDR1 is LGHDT and CDR2 YNNKEL (reference sequence).

This clonotype appeared a few times. The chain uses TRBV5-5 and TRBJ2-2; TRBD2 aligns across 9 bases. This CDR3 region has 16 residues. Germline CDR1 and CDR2: SGHKS and YYEKEE (reference sequence). The junction had 4 bases not matched to a gene; V was cut back by 0 bases and J by 4 bases. The CDR3 DNA follows: TGTGCCAGCAGCTTGGTAGCGGGAGTGTTCACCGGGGAGCTGTTTTTT. This sequence encodes CASSLVAGVFTGELFF.

This clonotype was seen many times. This chain connects TRBV9 to TRBJ2-1, with 13 bases identical to TRBD2. The CDR3 has 17 amino acids. V shed 6 bases, J shed 6 bases, and the junction held 12 bases outside the gene matches. CDR1 is SGDLS and CDR2 is YYNGEE in the germline V gene. The chain's CDR3 is CASTMGLAGTSSNEQFF. The DNA of the CDR3 is TGTGCCAGCACCATGGGACTAGCGGGAACCTCTTCCAATGAGCAGTTCTTC.

Comment on this clonotype: A junction boundary mismatches the germline segment, possibly from a read error. This chain joins TRBV29-1 and TRBJ2-1, with D possibly TRBD2 on 7 matching bases. CDR3 length equals 15 residues. Germline CDR1 reads SQVTM; CDR2 reads ANQGSEA. CDR3 residues: CSVEPLGGLYNEQFF. As DNA, the CDR3 is TGCAGCGTTGAACCCTTGGGGGGGCTCTACAACGAGCAGTTCTTC.